The 5 T cell receptor beta chains listed next were all sequenced from one sample in a study of blood T cell repertoires in COVID-19. Clones were read by immunoSEQ multiplex PCR, and TCRdb kept only the in-frame ones, dropping some. This table has more than 150,000 clones, roughly nine tenths appearing once. Sequencing used peripheral blood. The receptor source for this set is a man in his 70s with active or convalescent COVID-19.

V gene TRBV6-5 combines with J gene TRBJ1-3; TRBD1 is a possible D gene (5 bases). The CDR3 runs to 16 residues. Trimming removed 4 bases from V and 4 bases from J, with 17 bases in between. Germline-derived CDR1 and CDR2 are MNHEY and SVGAGI. This CDR3 reads CASSSLTATGGNTIYF. As DNA, the CDR3 is TGTGCCAGCAGTTCCTTGACAGCGACGGGCGGAAACACCATATATTTT.

This clone was counted once. The V and J genes are TRBV5-1 and TRBJ2-5; 9 nucleotides match TRBD2. Trimming removed 0 bases from V and 5 bases from J; junction bases left unmatched: 8. Germline CDR1 and CDR2: SGHRS and YFSETQ. The CDR3 length is 16 residues. Here the CDR3 reads CASSLVGGGAVETQYF. CDR3 in DNA: TGCGCCAGCAGCTTGGTTGGCGGGGGGGCCGTGGAGACCCAGTACTTC.

V gene TRBV18 combines with J gene TRBJ2-5, with D uncertain. The CDR3 is made up of 12 amino acids. Germline V lookup: CDR1 KGHSH, CDR2 LQKENI. Trimming removed 4 bases at V and 2 bases at J, with 5 bases between. CDR3 in amino acids: CASSLQQETQYF. The CDR3, as DNA: TGTGCCAGCTCACTACAGCAAGAGACCCAGTACTTC.

This clone was seen once. The chain joins TRBV7-8 to TRBJ2-5; TRBD2 is a possible D gene (7 bases). V was pared by 0 bases and J by 5 bases, with 19 bases between. The CDR3 runs 17 residues. Germline CDR1 reads SGHVS; CDR2 reads FQNEAQ. The CDR3 DNA follows: TGTGCCAGCAGCTTAGCCAAAATCCGGGGGGCATTGGAGACCCAGTACTTC. It specifies CASSLAKIRGALETQYF.

The V and J genes are TRBV2 and TRBJ1-3; D may be TRBD1 (5 bases). With 6 bases removed from V and 3 bases from J, the gap between germline ends came to 12 bases. Germline V gene data show CDR1 as SNHLY and CDR2 as FYNNEI. The CDR3 loop spans 14 amino acids. The CDR3 loop is CASSPGKGGNTIYF. CDR3 in DNA: TGTGCCAGCAGCCCAGGGAAAGGTGGAAACACCATATATTTT.